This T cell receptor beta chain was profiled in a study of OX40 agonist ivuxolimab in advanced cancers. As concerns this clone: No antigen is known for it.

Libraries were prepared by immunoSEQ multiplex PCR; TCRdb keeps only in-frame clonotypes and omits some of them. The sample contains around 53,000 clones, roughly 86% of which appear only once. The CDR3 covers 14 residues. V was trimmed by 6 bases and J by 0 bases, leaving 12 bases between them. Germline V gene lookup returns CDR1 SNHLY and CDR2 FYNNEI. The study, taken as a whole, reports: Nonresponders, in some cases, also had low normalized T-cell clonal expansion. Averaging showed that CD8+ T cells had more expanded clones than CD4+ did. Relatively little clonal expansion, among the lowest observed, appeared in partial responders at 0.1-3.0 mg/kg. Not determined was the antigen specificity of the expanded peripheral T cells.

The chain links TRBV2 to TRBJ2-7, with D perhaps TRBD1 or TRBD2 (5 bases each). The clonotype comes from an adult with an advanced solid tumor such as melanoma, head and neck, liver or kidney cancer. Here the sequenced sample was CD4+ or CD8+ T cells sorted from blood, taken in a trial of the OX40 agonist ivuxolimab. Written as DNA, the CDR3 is TGTGCCAGCAGAGTGGTGGGGGTCTCCTACGAGCAGTACTTC. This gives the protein CASRVVGVSYEQYF.